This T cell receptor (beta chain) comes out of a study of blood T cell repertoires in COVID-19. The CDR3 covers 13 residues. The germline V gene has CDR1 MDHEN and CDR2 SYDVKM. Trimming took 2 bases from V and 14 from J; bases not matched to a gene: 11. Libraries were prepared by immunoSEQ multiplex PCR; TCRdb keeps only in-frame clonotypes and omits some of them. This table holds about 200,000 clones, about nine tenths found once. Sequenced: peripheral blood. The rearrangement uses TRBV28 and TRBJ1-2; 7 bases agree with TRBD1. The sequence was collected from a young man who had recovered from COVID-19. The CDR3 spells CASSLETFRGMTF. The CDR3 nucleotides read TGTGCCAGCAGTTTAGAGACTTTCAGGGGGATGACCTTC.